This T cell receptor (beta chain) was sequenced in a study of blood T cells in healthy people across ages. A sample-barcoded 5' primer and a J-beta primer mix were used in a second PCR of roughly 7 to 11 cycles. Each CDR3 protein is one row after TCRdb ran MiXCR on the 5' RACE reads. This table has 1.6 million or so distinct CDR3 sequences, almost 35% appearing once. Donors each provided about 10 milliliters of peripheral blood. The CDR3 spans 16 residues. Germline V gene data show CDR1 as DFQATT and CDR2 as SNEGSKA (reference sequence). The ends lost 1 base at V and 2 bases at J; junction bases unmatched: 5.

The rearrangement uses TRBV20-1 and TRBJ2-4; TRBD2 matches 10 bases. The sequencing sample was made of blood. The receptor was isolated from a young woman in good health. The CDR3 bases are TGCAGTGCTAGAGTGGAGCGGGGGGGAACCAAAAACATTCAGTACTTC. Translated: CSARVERGGTKNIQYF.